The rows below give T cell receptor beta chains drawn from one sample of a study of OX40 agonist ivuxolimab in advanced cancers. Sequenced by immunoSEQ multiplex PCR; TCRdb stores in-frame clones only, minus some. Of fewer than 65,000 clones listed, approximately 80% are singletons. The source was CD4+ or CD8+ T cells sorted from blood, collected in a trial of the OX40 agonist ivuxolimab. The receptor source for this set is an adult with an advanced solid tumor such as melanoma, head and neck, liver or kidney cancer. CDR3s include the opening cysteine and the closing phenylalanine or tryptophan. A D gene is named only where the DNA matches it firmly. The size entry is marked missing in some rows and otherwise reads once, few, many or a size class.

CASSADRETGELFF | TGTGCCAGCAGTGCCGACAGGGAGACCGGGGAGCTGTTTTTT | TRBJ2-2 | TRBD1 | few | TRBV6-1
CASSLELANTGELFF | TGCGCCAGCAGCTTGGAGCTAGCGAACACCGGGGAGCTGTTTTTT | TRBJ2-2 | NA | once | TRBV5-1
CASKSGRTTDTQYF | TGCGCCAGCAAGAGCGGGAGAACCACAGATACGCAGTATTTT | TRBJ2-3 | TRBD2 | once | TRBV5-1
CASSAGLHTVLGYTF | TGTGCCAGCAGCGCCGGGCTCCACACTGTCCTTGGCTACACCTTC | TRBJ1-2 | NA | NA | TRBV9
CASSQNRGPQYNEQFF | TGTGCCAGCAGTCAGAACAGGGGGCCCCAATACAATGAGCAGTTCTTC | TRBJ2-1 | TRBD1 | NA | TRBV28
CASSQDPSGRGYNEQFF | TGCGCCAGCAGCCAAGATCCTAGCGGGAGAGGGTACAATGAGCAGTTCTTC | TRBJ2-1 | TRBD2 | NA | TRBV4-1
CASSHVRLARNEQFF | TGTGCCAGCAGCCACGTACGGCTAGCGAGAAATGAGCAGTTCTTC | TRBJ2-1 | NA | NA | TRBV11-2
CASSLGGRENIQYF | TGTGCCAGCAGTTTAGGCGGCAGGGAGAACATTCAGTACTTC | TRBJ2-4 | NA | NA | TRBV28
CASRQGTEAFF | TGTGCCAGCAGGCAGGGAACTGAAGCTTTCTTT | TRBJ1-1 | NA | NA | TRBV6-1
CASSDPVYNEQFF | TGTGCCAGCAGCGACCCCGTTTACAATGAGCAGTTCTTC | TRBJ2-1 | NA | NA | TRBV7-2
CASSKARPTYEQYF | TGTGCCAGTAGTAAGGCCCGTCCTACCTACGAGCAGTACTTC | TRBJ2-7 | NA | NA | TRBV19
CASSLGLAGEQYF | TGCGCCAGCAGCTTGGGACTGGCAGGTGAGCAGTACTTC | TRBJ2-7 | NA | NA | TRBV5-1
CASSLKTVQYF | TGTGCCAGTAGTCTGAAGACAGTCCAGTACTTC | TRBJ2-5 | NA | NA | TRBV19
CASSYSGSRSYNEQFF | TGTGCCAGCAGTTACTCGGGGAGCCGTTCCTACAATGAGCAGTTCTTC | TRBJ2-1 | NA | once | TRBV6-5
CASSITSRGGYEQYF | TGTGCCAGTAGTATAACAAGCAGGGGAGGATACGAGCAGTACTTC | TRBJ2-7 | NA | NA | TRBV19
CASSARTTDTQYF | TGTGCCAGCAGCGCCCGGACCACAGATACGCAGTATTTT | TRBJ2-3 | NA | NA | TRBV7-2
CASSTIAGGRDTQYF | TGCGCCAGCAGCACCATAGCGGGAGGGCGAGATACGCAGTATTTT | TRBJ2-3 | TRBD2 | NA | TRBV5-1
CASRLRTYYSNQPQHF | TGTGCCAGCAGACTGCGGACATACTATAGCAATCAGCCCCAGCATTTT | TRBJ1-5 | NA | NA | TRBV28
CASSLNRGNEKLFF | TGTGCCAGCAGCTTGAACAGGGGAAACGAAAAACTGTTTTTT | TRBJ1-4 | TRBD1 | NA | TRBV11-2
CASSGTSGYEQYF | TGTGCCAGCAGTGGGACTAGCGGTTACGAGCAGTACTTC | TRBJ2-7 | TRBD2 | NA | TRBV6-5
CASSPYSPGGTYNEQFF | TGTGCCAGCAGCCCTTACTCCCCGGGGGGGACTTACAATGAGCAGTTCTTC | TRBJ2-1 | TRBD2 | NA | TRBV11-3
CASSLEPIVGANEKLFF | TGTGCCAGCAGCCTGGAGCCGATAGTGGGAGCTAATGAAAAACTGTTTTTT | TRBJ1-4 | NA | once | TRBV4-2
CASSQEGGTPLHF | TGCGCCAGCAGCCAAGAAGGGGGGACACCCCTCCACTTT | TRBJ1-6 | NA | NA | TRBV4-3
CASTTDGSYGYTF | TGTGCCAGCACTACGGACGGTAGCTATGGCTACACCTTC | TRBJ1-2 | NA | NA | TRBV28
CASISRGDTQYF | TGTGCCAGCATCTCCCGGGGGGATACGCAGTATTTT | TRBJ2-3 | NA | NA | TRBV28
CASSLAGPSYEQYF | TGTGCCAGCAGTTTGGCGGGACCCTCCTACGAGCAGTACTTC | TRBJ2-7 | NA | NA | TRBV28
CASSPQGALLNTEAFF | TGTGCCAGCAGCCCCCAGGGGGCTCTTCTAAACACTGAAGCTTTCTTT | TRBJ1-1 | TRBD1 | NA | TRBV7-9
CASRSFNQPQHF | TGTGCCAGTCGGAGTTTCAATCAGCCCCAGCATTTT | TRBJ1-5 | NA | NA | TRBV6-1
CASSLVAGGNDEQFF | TGCGCCAGCAGCTTGGTAGCGGGAGGGAACGATGAGCAGTTCTTC | TRBJ2-1 | TRBD2 | NA | TRBV5-1
CASSLVAGGYNEQFF | TGTGCCAGCAGCTTAGTAGCGGGGGGTTACAATGAGCAGTTCTTC | TRBJ2-1 | TRBD2 | once | TRBV7-2
CASSVETGLQYF | TGTGCCAGCAGCGTAGAAACAGGGTTGCAGTATTTT | TRBJ2-3 | NA | NA | TRBV9
CASSPPGKWNYGYTF | TGTGCCAGCAGCCCTCCCGGGAAGTGGAATTATGGCTACACCTTC | TRBJ1-2 | NA | NA | TRBV14
CASTSRDRGRNQPQHF | TGTGCCAGCACCTCCCGGGACAGGGGCCGCAATCAGCCCCAGCATTTT | TRBJ1-5 | TRBD1 | NA | TRBV28
CASSLGTGRLGTDTQYF | TGCGCCAGCAGCTTGGGGACAGGGAGGTTGGGCACAGATACGCAGTATTTT | TRBJ2-3 | TRBD1 | NA | TRBV5-1
CASSLTVSGTEAFF | TGCGCCAGCAGCTTGACCGTGAGCGGCACTGAAGCTTTCTTT | TRBJ1-1 | NA | NA | TRBV5-1
CASSEERLAGGDEQFF | TGTGCCAGCAGTGAAGAAAGACTAGCGGGAGGGGATGAGCAGTTCTTC | TRBJ2-1 | TRBD2 | NA | TRBV6-1